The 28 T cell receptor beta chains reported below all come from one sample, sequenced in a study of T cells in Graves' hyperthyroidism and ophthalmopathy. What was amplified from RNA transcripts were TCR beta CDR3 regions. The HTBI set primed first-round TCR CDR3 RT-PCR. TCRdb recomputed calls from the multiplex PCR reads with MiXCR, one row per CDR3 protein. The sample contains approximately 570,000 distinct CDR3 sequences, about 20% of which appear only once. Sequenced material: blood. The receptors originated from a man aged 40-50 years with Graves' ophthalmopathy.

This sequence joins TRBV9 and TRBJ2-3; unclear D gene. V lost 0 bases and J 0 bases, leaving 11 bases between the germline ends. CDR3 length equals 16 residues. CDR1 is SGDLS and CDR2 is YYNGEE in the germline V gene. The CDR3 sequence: CASSVDVATSTDTQYF. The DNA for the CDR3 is TGTGCCAGCAGCGTAGATGTAGCCACGAGCACAGATACGCAGTATTTT.

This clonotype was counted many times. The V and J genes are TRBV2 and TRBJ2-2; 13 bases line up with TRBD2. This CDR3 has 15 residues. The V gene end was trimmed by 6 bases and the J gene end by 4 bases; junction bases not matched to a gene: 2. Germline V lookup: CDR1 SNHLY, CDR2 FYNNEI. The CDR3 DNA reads TGTGCCAGCAGCGGACTAGCGGGGGCCACCGGGGAGCTGTTTTTT. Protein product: CASSGLAGATGELFF.

CDR3 DNA sequence: TGTGCCAGCAGCATCACTCGGGCGGAGCCGAACACCGGGGAGCTGTTTTTT. Translating gives CASSITRAEPNTGELFF. V gene TRBV7-9 combines with J gene TRBJ2-2; no clear D gene. Germline CDR1 and CDR2: SEHNR and FQNEAQ (reference sequence). The CDR3 is made up of 17 amino acids. Trimming cost V 5 bases and J 0 bases, with 16 bases left between them.

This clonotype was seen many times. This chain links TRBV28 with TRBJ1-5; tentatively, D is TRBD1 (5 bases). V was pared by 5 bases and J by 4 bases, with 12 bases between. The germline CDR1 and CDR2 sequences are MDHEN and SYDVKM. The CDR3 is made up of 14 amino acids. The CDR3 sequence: CASSGPGGNQPQHF. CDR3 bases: TGTGCCAGCAGTGGACCTGGGGGAAATCAGCCCCAGCATTTT.

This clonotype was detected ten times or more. CDR3 in amino acids: CASIGSQDATNEKLFF. CDR3 sequence (DNA): TGTGCCAGCATCGGGAGCCAGGATGCAACTAATGAAAAACTGTTTTTT. V and J are TRBV2 and TRBJ1-4, with D unresolved. Trimming took off 7 bases at V and 0 bases at J, with 15 bases between the two ends. This CDR3 contains 16 residues. The V gene's germline CDR1 is SNHLY and CDR2 FYNNEI.

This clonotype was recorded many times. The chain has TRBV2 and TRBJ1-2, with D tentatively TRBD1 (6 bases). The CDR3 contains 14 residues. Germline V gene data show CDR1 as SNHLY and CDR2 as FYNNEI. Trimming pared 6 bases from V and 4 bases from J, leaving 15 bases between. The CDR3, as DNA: TGTGCCAGCAGCAACAGGGAGGGGCCCTATGGCTACACCTTC. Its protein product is CASSNREGPYGYTF.

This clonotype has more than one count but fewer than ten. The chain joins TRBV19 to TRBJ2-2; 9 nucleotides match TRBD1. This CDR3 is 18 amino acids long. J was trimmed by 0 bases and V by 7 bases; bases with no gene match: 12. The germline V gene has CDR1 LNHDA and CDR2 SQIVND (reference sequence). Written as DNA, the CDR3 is TGTGCCAGTACCGATTTGACAGGGGGTATATCGAACACCGGGGAGCTGTTTTTT. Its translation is CASTDLTGGISNTGELFF.

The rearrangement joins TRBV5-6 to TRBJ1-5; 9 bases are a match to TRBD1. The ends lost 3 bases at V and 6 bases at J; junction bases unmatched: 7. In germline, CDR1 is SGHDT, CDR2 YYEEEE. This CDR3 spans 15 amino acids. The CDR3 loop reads CASSWGTGRAQPQHF. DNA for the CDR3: TGTGCCAGCAGCTGGGGGACAGGGAGAGCTCAGCCCCAGCATTTT. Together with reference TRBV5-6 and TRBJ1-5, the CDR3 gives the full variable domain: DAGVTQSPTHLIKTRGQQVTLRCSPKSGHDTVSWYQQALGQGPQFIFQYYEEEERQRGNFPDRFSGHQFPNYSSELNVNALLLGDSALYLCASSWGTGRAQPQHFGDGTRLSIL.

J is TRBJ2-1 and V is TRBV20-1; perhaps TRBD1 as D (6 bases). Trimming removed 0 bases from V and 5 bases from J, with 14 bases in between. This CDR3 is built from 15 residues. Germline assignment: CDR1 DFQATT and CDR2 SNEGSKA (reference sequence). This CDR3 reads CSARDPQGSDNEQFF. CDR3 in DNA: TGCAGTGCTAGAGATCCCCAGGGGTCCGACAATGAGCAGTTCTTC.

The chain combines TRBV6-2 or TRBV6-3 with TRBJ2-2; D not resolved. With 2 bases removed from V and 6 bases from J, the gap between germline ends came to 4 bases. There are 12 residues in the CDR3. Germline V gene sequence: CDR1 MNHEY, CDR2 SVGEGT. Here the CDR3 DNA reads TGTGCCAGCAGTTACGGGGCCGGGGAGCTGTTTTTT. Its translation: CASSYGAGELFF.

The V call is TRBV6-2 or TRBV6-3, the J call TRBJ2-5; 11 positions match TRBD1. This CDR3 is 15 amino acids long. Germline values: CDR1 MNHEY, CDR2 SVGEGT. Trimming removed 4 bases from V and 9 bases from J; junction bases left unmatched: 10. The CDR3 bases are TGTGCCAGCAGTTCCTGGACAGGGGGCGGTTGGGCCCAGTACTTC. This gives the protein CASSSWTGGGWAQYF.

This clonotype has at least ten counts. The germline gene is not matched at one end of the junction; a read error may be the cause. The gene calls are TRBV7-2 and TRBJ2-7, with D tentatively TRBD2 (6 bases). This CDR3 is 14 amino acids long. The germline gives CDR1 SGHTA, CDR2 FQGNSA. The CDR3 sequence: CASSLGTATYEQYF. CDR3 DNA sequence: TGTGCCAGCAGTTTAGGGACTGCAACCTACGAGCAGTACTTC. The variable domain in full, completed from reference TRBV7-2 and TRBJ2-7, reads GAGVSQSPSNKVTEKGKDVELRCDPISGHTALYWYRQSLGQGLEFLIYFQGNSAPDKSGLPSDRFSAERTGGSVSTLTIQRTQQEDSAVYLCASSLGTATYEQYFGPGTRLTVT.

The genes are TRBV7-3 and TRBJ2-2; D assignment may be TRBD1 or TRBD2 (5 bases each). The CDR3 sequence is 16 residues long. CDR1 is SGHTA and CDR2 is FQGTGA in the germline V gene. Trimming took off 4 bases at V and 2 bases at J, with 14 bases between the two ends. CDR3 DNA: TGTGCCAGCAGCTCTTCCGGGACGGCCAACACCGGGGAGCTGTTTTTT. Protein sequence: CASSSSGTANTGELFF.

The DNA for the CDR3 is TGTGCCAGCAAGGACCTGGGGGGCCATATGAACACTGAAGCTTTCTTT. Protein product: CASKDLGGHMNTEAFF. V is TRBV6-1 and J is TRBJ1-1; a possible D gene is TRBD1 (6 bases). Trimming removed 7 bases from V and 0 bases from J, with 18 bases in between. This CDR3 has 16 amino acids. Germline lookup yields CDR1 MNHNS and CDR2 SASEGT.

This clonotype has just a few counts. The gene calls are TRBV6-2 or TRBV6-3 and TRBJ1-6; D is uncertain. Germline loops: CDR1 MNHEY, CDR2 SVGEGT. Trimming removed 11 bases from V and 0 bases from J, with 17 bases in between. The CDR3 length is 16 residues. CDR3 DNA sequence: TGTGCCTCCTCTGCCTTAGGGAGCTCCTATAATTCACCCCTCCACTTT. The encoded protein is CASSALGSSYNSPLHF.

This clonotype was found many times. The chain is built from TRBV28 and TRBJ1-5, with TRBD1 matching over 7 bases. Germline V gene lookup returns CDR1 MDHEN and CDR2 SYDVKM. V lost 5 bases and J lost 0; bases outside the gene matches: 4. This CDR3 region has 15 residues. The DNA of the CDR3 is TGTGCCAGCAGTAAGACAGGGAGTAGCAATCAGCCCCAGCATTTT. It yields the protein CASSKTGSSNQPQHF.

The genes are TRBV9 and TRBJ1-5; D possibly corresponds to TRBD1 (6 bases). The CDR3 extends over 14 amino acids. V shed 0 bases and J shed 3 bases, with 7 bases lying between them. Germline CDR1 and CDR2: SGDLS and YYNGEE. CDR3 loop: CASSVGDTNQPQHF. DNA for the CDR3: TGTGCCAGCAGCGTAGGGGACACCAATCAGCCCCAGCATTTT.

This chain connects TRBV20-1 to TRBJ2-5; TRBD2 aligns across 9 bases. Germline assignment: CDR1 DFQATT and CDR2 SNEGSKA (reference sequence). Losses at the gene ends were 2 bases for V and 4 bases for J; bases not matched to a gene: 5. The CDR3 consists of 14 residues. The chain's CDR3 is CSARIAGARETQYF. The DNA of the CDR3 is TGCAGTGCTAGAATAGCGGGGGCTCGAGAGACCCAGTACTTC.

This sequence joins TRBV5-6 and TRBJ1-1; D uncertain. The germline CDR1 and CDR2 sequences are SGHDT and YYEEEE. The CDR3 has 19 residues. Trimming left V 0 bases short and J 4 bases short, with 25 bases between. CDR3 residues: CASSLGGLRPVFRTTEAFF. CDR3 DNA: TGTGCCAGCAGCTTGGGGGGATTGAGGCCCGTGTTCCGTACCACTGAAGCTTTCTTT.

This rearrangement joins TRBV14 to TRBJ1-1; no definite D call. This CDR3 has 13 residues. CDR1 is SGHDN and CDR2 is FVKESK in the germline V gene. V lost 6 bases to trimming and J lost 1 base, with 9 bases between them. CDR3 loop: CASRPGENTEAFF. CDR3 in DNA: TGTGCCAGCAGGCCCGGAGAGAACACTGAAGCTTTCTTT.

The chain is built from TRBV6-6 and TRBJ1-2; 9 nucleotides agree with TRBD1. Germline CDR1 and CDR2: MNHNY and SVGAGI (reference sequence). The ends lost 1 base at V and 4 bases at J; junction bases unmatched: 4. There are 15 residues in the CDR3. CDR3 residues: CASSYFTGGGYGYTF. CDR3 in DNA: TGTGCCAGCAGTTACTTTACAGGGGGCGGCTATGGCTACACCTTC.

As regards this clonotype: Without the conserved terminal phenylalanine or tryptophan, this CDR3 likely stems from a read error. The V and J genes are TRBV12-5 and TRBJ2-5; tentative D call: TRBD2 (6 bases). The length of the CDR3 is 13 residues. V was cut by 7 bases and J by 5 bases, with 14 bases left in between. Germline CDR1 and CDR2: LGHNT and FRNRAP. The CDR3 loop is CASAGDGRETQYL. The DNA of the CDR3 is TGTGCTAGTGCGGGGGACGGAAGGGAGACCCAGTACCTC.

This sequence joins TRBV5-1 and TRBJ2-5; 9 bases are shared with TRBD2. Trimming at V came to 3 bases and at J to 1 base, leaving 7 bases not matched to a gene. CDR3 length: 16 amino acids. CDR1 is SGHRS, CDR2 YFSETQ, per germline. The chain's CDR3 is CASSSKPGLAQETQYF. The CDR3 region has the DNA TGCGCCAGCAGCTCGAAACCGGGACTAGCCCAAGAGACCCAGTACTTC.

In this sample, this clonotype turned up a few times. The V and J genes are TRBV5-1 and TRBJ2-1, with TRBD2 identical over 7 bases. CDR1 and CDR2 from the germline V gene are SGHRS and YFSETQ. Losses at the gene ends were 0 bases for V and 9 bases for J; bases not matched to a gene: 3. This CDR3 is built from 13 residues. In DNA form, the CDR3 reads TGCGCCAGCAGCTTGGGGGGGGGGTTTGAGCAGTTCTTC. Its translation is CASSLGGGFEQFF.

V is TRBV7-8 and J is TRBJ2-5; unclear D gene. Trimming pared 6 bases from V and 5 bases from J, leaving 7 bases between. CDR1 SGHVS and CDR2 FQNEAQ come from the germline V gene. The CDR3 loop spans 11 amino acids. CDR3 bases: TGTGCCAGCAGAGTGGATGAGACCCAGTACTTC. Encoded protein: CASRVDETQYF.

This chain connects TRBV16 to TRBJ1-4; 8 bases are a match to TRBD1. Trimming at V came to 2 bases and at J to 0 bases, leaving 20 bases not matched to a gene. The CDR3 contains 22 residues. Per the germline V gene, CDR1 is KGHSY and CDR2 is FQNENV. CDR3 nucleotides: TGTGCCAGCAGCCAAGTGGTGGGGTCTCGGACAGGGACCTTTGCAACTAATGAAAAACTGTTTTTT. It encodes CASSQVVGSRTGTFATNEKLFF.

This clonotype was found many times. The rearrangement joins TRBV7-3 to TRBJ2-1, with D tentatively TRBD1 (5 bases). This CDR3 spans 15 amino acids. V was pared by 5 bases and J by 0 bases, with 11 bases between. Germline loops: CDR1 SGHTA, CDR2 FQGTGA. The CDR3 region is CASSAGHSSYNEQFF. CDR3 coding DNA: TGTGCCAGCAGCGCAGGGCATAGCTCCTACAATGAGCAGTTCTTC.

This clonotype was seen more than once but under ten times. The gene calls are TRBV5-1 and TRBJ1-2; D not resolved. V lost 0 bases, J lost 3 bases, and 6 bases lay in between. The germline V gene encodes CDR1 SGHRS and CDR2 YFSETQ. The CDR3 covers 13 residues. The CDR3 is CASSLEWDYGYTF. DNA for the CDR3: TGCGCCAGCAGCTTGGAGTGGGACTATGGCTACACCTTC.